A selection of T cell receptor beta chains follows, all from one sample in a study of cytomegalovirus exposure and HLA in healthy donors. Libraries were prepared by immunoSEQ multiplex PCR; TCRdb keeps only in-frame clonotypes and omits some of them. The sample lists about 100,000 clones, around 82% occurring once. Sequencing input: PBMCs. These receptors were collected from a man in his forties in good health and CMV-seropositive. The CDR3 runs from the conserved cysteine through the conserved F or W. The D gene is left open where the match is weak. Part of the rows lack a size; the others show once, few, many or a class for expanded clones.

D gene: -
V gene: TRBV30
J gene: TRBJ1-1
clone size: -
CDR3 protein: CAWSVRGNTEAFF
CDR3 DNA: TGTGCCTGGAGTGTAAGAGGAAACACTGAAGCTTTCTTT

D gene: -
V gene: TRBV7-9
J gene: TRBJ1-1
clone size: -
CDR3 protein: CASSLMGTPGTEAFF
CDR3 DNA: TGTGCCAGCAGCTTAATGGGGACACCCGGGACTGAAGCTTTCTTT

D gene: -
V gene: TRBV28
J gene: TRBJ2-7
clone size: -
CDR3 protein: CASSPRGSTYEQYF
CDR3 DNA: TGTGCCAGCAGTCCTAGGGGCTCGACCTACGAGCAGTACTTC

D gene: -
V gene: TRBV18
J gene: TRBJ2-4
clone size: few
CDR3 protein: CASSPTQTSSSYF
CDR3 DNA: TGTGCCAGCTCACCGACGCAGACTAGTAGTTCGTACTTC

D gene: TRBD1
V gene: TRBV6-5
J gene: TRBJ1-5
clone size: -
CDR3 protein: CASSATGTDYQPQHF
CDR3 DNA: TGTGCCAGCAGTGCAACCGGGACAGATTATCAGCCCCAGCATTTT

D gene: TRBD1
V gene: TRBV4-1
J gene: TRBJ1-4
clone size: -
CDR3 protein: CASSQERGVPRDRWEKLFF
CDR3 DNA: TGCGCCAGCAGCCAAGAAAGGGGGGTCCCCCGGGACAGGTGGGAAAAACTGTTTTTT

D gene: -
V gene: TRBV29-1
J gene: TRBJ2-7
clone size: -
CDR3 protein: CSVAVSEAYEQYF
CDR3 DNA: TGCAGCGTTGCGGTGTCCGAGGCCTACGAGCAGTACTTC

D gene: TRBD1
V gene: TRBV18
J gene: TRBJ2-1
clone size: -
CDR3 protein: CASSPGTGGTGNEQFF
CDR3 DNA: TGTGCCAGCTCACCAGGGACAGGGGGCACAGGTAATGAGCAGTTCTTC

D gene: -
V gene: TRBV7-6
J gene: TRBJ2-1
clone size: -
CDR3 protein: CASSSGLFEQFF
CDR3 DNA: TGTGCCAGCAGCTCGGGACTCTTTGAGCAGTTCTTC

D gene: -
V gene: TRBV5-1
J gene: TRBJ2-1
clone size: -
CDR3 protein: CASSSMPNNEQFF
CDR3 DNA: TGCGCCAGCAGCTCGATGCCTAACAATGAGCAGTTCTTC

D gene: -
V gene: TRBV5-1
J gene: TRBJ2-2
clone size: -
CDR3 protein: CASSSHGVGPGELFF
CDR3 DNA: TGCGCCAGCAGCTCACACGGGGTAGGTCCCGGGGAGCTGTTTTTT

D gene: -
V gene: TRBV4-1
J gene: TRBJ1-5
clone size: -
CDR3 protein: CASSQTGNQPQHF
CDR3 DNA: TGCGCCAGCAGCCAGACAGGAAATCAGCCCCAGCATTTT

D gene: TRBD1
V gene: TRBV5-1
J gene: TRBJ1-2
clone size: -
CDR3 protein: CASSWTGPHGYGYTF
CDR3 DNA: TGCGCCAGCAGCTGGACAGGGCCTCACGGCTATGGCTACACCTTC

D gene: TRBD2
V gene: TRBV6-1
J gene: TRBJ2-7
clone size: -
CDR3 protein: CASADASGATYEQYF
CDR3 DNA: TGTGCCAGCGCCGATGCTAGCGGAGCCACCTACGAGCAGTACTTC

D gene: -
V gene: TRBV7-9
J gene: TRBJ2-6
clone size: -
CDR3 protein: CASSLAAVTGANVLTF
CDR3 DNA: TGTGCCAGCAGCTTAGCGGCCGTAACTGGGGCCAACGTCCTGACTTTC